These 4 T cell receptor beta chains came from one sample sequenced in a study of cytomegalovirus exposure and HLA in healthy donors. PCR primers comprised 60 Vbeta and 13 Jbeta primers. Some clones are missing from TCRdb's copy, which holds only in-frame ones; the method was immunoSEQ multiplex PCR. The sample carries approximately 210,000 clones, 79% recorded once. Input material: PBMCs. The receptors come from a girl aged 5-17 years in good health and CMV-seropositive.

This clone turned up a few times. V gene TRBV29-1 combines with J gene TRBJ2-5; D is possibly TRBD2 (7 bases). CDR3 length: 14 residues. The V gene lost 7 bases and the J gene lost 5 bases, with 20 bases spanning the gap. Germline CDR1 is SQVTM and CDR2 is ANQGSEA. In DNA form, the CDR3 reads TGCAGCGCTCTGGTAGGGGGGGCGCGTGAGACCCAGTACTTC. Protein: CSALVGGARETQYF.

The genes are TRBV30 and TRBJ1-2, with D possibly TRBD1 on 6 matching bases. The CDR3 covers 12 residues. Germline V gives CDR1 GTSNPN, CDR2 SVGIG (reference sequence). The ends were cut back, 1 base at V and 3 bases at J, with 6 bases in the middle. The CDR3 sequence: CAWSAGDYGYTF. In nucleotides, the CDR3 is TGTGCCTGGAGTGCAGGGGACTATGGCTACACCTTC.

The chain is built from TRBV7-2 and TRBJ1-6, with unresolved D. The CDR3 totals 14 residues. V dropped 5 bases and J dropped 9 bases, with 14 bases sitting between them. Germline V gene sequence: CDR1 SGHTA, CDR2 FQGNSA. Written as DNA, the CDR3 is TGTGCCAGCAGCCTTACAGACGAGGGTTCACCCCTCCACTTT. Amino acids: CASSLTDEGSPLHF.

The rearrangement joins TRBV7-9 to TRBJ2-1, with 10 positions matching TRBD2. Trimming cost V 1 base and J 8 bases; bases outside gene matches: 14. Germline assignment: CDR1 SEHNR and CDR2 FQNEAQ (reference sequence). This CDR3 is built from 18 residues. In nucleotides, the CDR3 is TGTGCCAGCAGCTTAGAAGGATACAGCGGGGGGGCGGACGATGAGCAGTTCTTC. Protein sequence: CASSLEGYSGGADDEQFF.